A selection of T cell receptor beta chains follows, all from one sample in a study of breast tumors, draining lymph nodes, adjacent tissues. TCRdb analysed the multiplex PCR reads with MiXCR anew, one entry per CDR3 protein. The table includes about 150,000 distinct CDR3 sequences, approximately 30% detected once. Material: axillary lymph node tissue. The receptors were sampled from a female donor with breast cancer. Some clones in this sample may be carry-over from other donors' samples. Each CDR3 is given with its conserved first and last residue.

CDR3 protein: CASSMRWDGGGELFF; V gene: TRBV12-3/TRBV12-4; J gene: TRBJ2-2
CDR3 protein: CASSVAAAGGPDSTQYF; V gene: TRBV9; J gene: TRBJ2-3
CDR3 protein: CASSQNQDGFTSGNTIYF; V gene: TRBV4-1; J gene: TRBJ1-3
CDR3 protein: CSANDRGRDYGYTF; V gene: TRBV20-1; J gene: TRBJ1-2
CDR3 protein: CSVAGGGVTEKLFF; V gene: TRBV29-1; J gene: TRBJ1-4
CDR3 protein: CSVVEGAPEKLFF; V gene: TRBV29-1; J gene: TRBJ1-4
CDR3 protein: CASSEVRQGSYGYTF; V gene: TRBV6-1; J gene: TRBJ1-2
CDR3 protein: CASSLVTANYGYTF; V gene: TRBV5-1; J gene: TRBJ1-2
CDR3 protein: CASSSQGRGGMETQYF; V gene: TRBV4-1; J gene: TRBJ2-5
CDR3 protein: CASKGGEGTRDTQYF; V gene: TRBV27; J gene: TRBJ2-3
CDR3 protein: CASSGTSGEAQHF; V gene: TRBV2; J gene: TRBJ1-5
CDR3 protein: CSARDPGRNTIYF; V gene: TRBV20-1; J gene: TRBJ1-3
CDR3 protein: CASSPDRGTEKLFF; V gene: TRBV18; J gene: TRBJ1-4
CDR3 protein: CSARESGRTNTEAFF; V gene: TRBV20-1; J gene: TRBJ1-1
CDR3 protein: CASSLDAGGHNEQFF; V gene: TRBV7-2; J gene: TRBJ2-1
CDR3 protein: CSASPGLIGKVEKLFF; V gene: TRBV20-1; J gene: TRBJ1-4
CDR3 protein: CASSLSGLETQYF; V gene: TRBV5-4; J gene: TRBJ2-5
CDR3 protein: CASSEGRNTIYF; V gene: TRBV6-4; J gene: TRBJ1-3
CDR3 protein: CSARGTGGGYTF; V gene: TRBV20-1; J gene: TRBJ1-2
CDR3 protein: CASRPGTGSTEAFF; V gene: TRBV19; J gene: TRBJ1-1
CDR3 protein: CVNSRPGEQYF; V gene: TRBV5-6; J gene: TRBJ2-7
CDR3 protein: CASSAGENQPQHF; V gene: TRBV12-3/TRBV12-4; J gene: TRBJ1-5